The rows below give T cell receptor beta chains drawn from one sample of a study of T cell repertoires in cytomegalovirus infection. Antigens for these TCRs are unknown. TCRdb re-called the reads with MiXCR, one entry per CDR3 protein. The repertoire includes some 920,000 distinct CDR3 sequences, around a third of them detected once, and 11% to 15% sits in the top ten. The source was cultured CD8+ T cells from PBMCs, collected from culture after CMV antigen stimulation. The receptors come from a human donor in good health (CMV status not recorded). Some clones in this sample may be carry-over from other donors' samples. CDR3s include the opening cysteine and the closing phenylalanine or tryptophan. A D gene is named only where the DNA matches it firmly. Clone size appears in some rows only: once, few, many, or a class for an expanded clone.

d_call	cdr3_length	j_call	clone_size	v_call	cdr3_nt	cdr3_aa
-	16	TRBJ2-1	few	TRBV7-9	TGTGCCAGCAGCCCCCCCGGACAGTATCCCTACAATGAGCAGTTCTTC	CASSPPGQYPYNEQFF
TRBD2	14	TRBJ2-2	few	TRBV19	TGTGCCATAGCAGCGGGGGGGCTCACCGGGGAGCTGTTTTTT	CAIAAGGLTGELFF
-	16	TRBJ2-1	few	TRBV2	TGTGCCAGCAGTGAGGGACGAATCACCCCCTACAATGAGCAGTTCTTC	CASSEGRITPYNEQFF
TRBD2	16	TRBJ2-1	few	TRBV11-2	TGTGCCAGCAGCTTACCGGCGGGGGGCCCCCCCAGAGAGCAGTTCTTC	CASSLPAGGPPREQFF
TRBD1	17	TRBJ1-4	-	TRBV12-5	TGTGCTAGTGGGTATTACAGGGGGGAGGGCCAAGGGGAAAAACTGTTTTTT	CASGYYRGEGQGEKLFF
-	16	TRBJ2-2	once	TRBV6-6	TGTGCCAGCAGTTACTCCCTCGGGGGTAACACCGGGGAGCTGTTTTTT	CASSYSLGGNTGELFF
TRBD2	15	TRBJ2-1	few	TRBV27	TGTGCCAGCAGTTTCCCCGGGGGGGAATTCAATGAGCAGTTCTTC	CASSFPGGEFNEQFF
-	17	TRBJ2-1	few	TRBV28	TGTGCCAGCAGTTTTGCCGGTGGTAGAGGGGGATTCAATGAGCAGTTCTTC	CASSFAGGRGGFNEQFF
TRBD2	14	TRBJ2-3	-	TRBV20-1	TGCAGTGCGAGACTAGCGGGGGCCACAGATACGCAGTATTTT	CSARLAGATDTQYF
TRBD1	15	TRBJ2-2	few	TRBV5-6	TGTGCCAGCAGCCCAGGACAGGTCCGAAGCGGGGAGCTGTTTTTT	CASSPGQVRSGELFF
TRBD1	14	TRBJ2-1	many	TRBV6-1	TGTGCCAGCAGTGAAGAGACAGGGGGGCATGAGCAGTTCTTC	CASSEETGGHEQFF
TRBD1	15	TRBJ1-5	few	TRBV10-2	TGCGCCAGCAGGGGGACAGGGCACTCCCTACAGCCCCAGCATTTT	CASRGTGHSLQPQHF
-	16	TRBJ1-6	-	TRBV7-3	TGTGCCAGCAGCCAAGGACAGAGCTCCTATAATTCACCCCTCCACTTT	CASSQGQSSYNSPLHF
-	13	TRBJ1-4	-	TRBV28	TGTGCCAGCAGTTTGGTCGGGAGTGAAAAACTGTTTTTT	CASSLVGSEKLFF
TRBD1	15	TRBJ1-2	-	TRBV7-9	TGTGCCAGCAGCCACGGACAGGGGGCGAGGTATGGCTACACCTTC	CASSHGQGARYGYTF
-	15	TRBJ2-3	few	TRBV6-4	TGTGCCAGCAGTCGACGGGCGATTAGCACAGATACGCAGTATTTT	CASSRRAISTDTQYF
TRBD1	14	TRBJ1-5	few	TRBV7-9	TGTGCCAGCAGCGGGACAGGTAGCAATCAGCCCCAGCATTTT	CASSGTGSNQPQHF
TRBD1	14	TRBJ1-2	-	TRBV2	TGTGCCAGGGAAGGGGGCCGGGGGATCTATGGCTACACCTTC	CAREGGRGIYGYTF
-	16	TRBJ1-1	few	TRBV12-3/TRBV12-4	TGTGCCAGCAGTTTAGCGGGGGGGGGCTTGAACACTGAAGCTTTCTTT	CASSLAGGGLNTEAFF
TRBD1	15	TRBJ1-5	few	TRBV6-2/TRBV6-3	TGTGCCAGCAGCCACGGGACAGGGGCGAGTCAGCCCCAGCATTTT	CASSHGTGASQPQHF
-	15	TRBJ1-1	-	TRBV9	TGTGCCAGCAGCGTAGGGGGGGGGACGTCCACTGAAGCTTTCTTT	CASSVGGGTSTEAFF
-	13	TRBJ2-3	few	TRBV7-9	TGTGCCAGCAGCATAAAGGGGGAAGATACGCAGTATTTT	CASSIKGEDTQYF
-	13	TRBJ1-1	-	TRBV5-1	TGCGCCAGCAGCTTGGTACGGTGGAGTGAAGCTTTCTTT	CASSLVRWSEAFF
-	13	TRBJ2-5	many	TRBV7-8	TGTGCCAGCAGCTTACCTAGGTGGGAGACCCAGTACTTC	CASSLPRWETQYF
-	13	TRBJ1-1	-	TRBV5-6	TGTGCCAGCAGCGCCGATGGGGACACTGAAGCTTTCTTT	CASSADGDTEAFF
-	14	TRBJ1-1	few	TRBV4-1	TGCGCCAGCAGCCAAGTCGGGAGGAACACTGAAGCTTTCTTT	CASSQVGRNTEAFF
-	14	TRBJ2-1	few	TRBV2	TGTGCCAGCAGAGGAGGAGGGTTATACAATGAGCAGTTCTTC	CASRGGGLYNEQFF
-	16	TRBJ1-5	few	TRBV4-1	TGCGCCAGCAGCCAAGTTATGGGGGGTGGCAATCAGCCCCAGCATTTT	CASSQVMGGGNQPQHF
-	15	TRBJ2-4	-	TRBV20-1	TGCAGTGCAATCAAACTGCAGCCCGTGAAAAACATTCAGTACTTC	CSAIKLQPVKNIQYF
-	11	TRBJ1-2	-	TRBV12-3/TRBV12-4	TGTGCCAGCAGAGGCGAGTATGGCTACACCTTC	CASRGEYGYTF
-	16	TRBJ1-2	few	TRBV25-1	TGTGCCAGCAGCGGAAGGCGGGGGGGGTATTATCCTGGCTACACCTTC	CASSGRRGGYYPGYTF
-	15	TRBJ2-2	-	TRBV4-1	TGCGCCAGCAGCCACCCAAAAAGGGGCGCCGGGGAGCTGTTTTTT	CASSHPKRGAGELFF
TRBD1	15	TRBJ1-2	few	TRBV7-9	TGTGCCAGCAGCCGGGACAGGGGCTTAGGCTATGGCTACACCTTC	CASSRDRGLGYGYTF
TRBD1	15	TRBJ1-5	-	TRBV19	TGTGCCAGTGCTGACAGGGGCTTTAGCAATCAGCCCCAGCATTTT	CASADRGFSNQPQHF
TRBD2	17	TRBJ2-1	-	TRBV4-1	TGCGCCAGCAGCCAAGATTTGGGACTAGCGCCCTACAATGAGCAGTTCTTC	CASSQDLGLAPYNEQFF
TRBD1	17	TRBJ2-2	-	TRBV15	TGTGCCACCAGCAGAGAAACAGGGGCGCCGAACACCGGGGAGCTGTTTTTT	CATSRETGAPNTGELFF
-	18	TRBJ2-3	-	TRBV27	TGTGCCAGCAGTTTAGTCCCGACCAGGGGATTGGGCACAGATACGCAGTATTTT	CASSLVPTRGLGTDTQYF
TRBD1	15	TRBJ2-7	few	TRBV5-5	TGTGCCAGCAGCTATGAGGACAGGGGGGTCTACGAGCAGTACTTC	CASSYEDRGVYEQYF
-	10	TRBJ1-1	-	TRBV2	TGTGCCAGTGGGGGACGGGAAGCTTTCTTT	CASGGREAFF
-	14	TRBJ2-7	few	TRBV2	TGTGCCAGCAGTGGGGCAGGGGTTCCCTACGAGCAGTACTTC	CASSGAGVPYEQYF
-	14	TRBJ1-6	-	TRBV4-3	TGCGCCAGCAGCCAAGGGACAGATAATTCACCCCTCCACTTT	CASSQGTDNSPLHF
-	14	TRBJ1-1	-	TRBV12-3/TRBV12-4	TGTGCCAGCAGTTTATCGGGGACGATGGCTGAAGCTTTCTTT	CASSLSGTMAEAFF
-	13	TRBJ2-1	few	TRBV12-3/TRBV12-4	TGTGCCAGCGGGCCAGGGGCCAACAATGAGCAGTTCTTC	CASGPGANNEQFF
-	11	TRBJ1-1	few	TRBV12-3/TRBV12-4	TGTGCCAGCAGTTTCCAAACTGAAGCTTTCTTT	CASSFQTEAFF
TRBD1	16	TRBJ1-1	few	TRBV19	TGTGCCAGTAGTATCGGGACAGGGGGCTTGAACACTGAAGCTTTCTTT	CASSIGTGGLNTEAFF